This T cell receptor (beta chain) was recovered during a study of shared clonotypes between healthy human individuals. CD45RO-negative CD8 cells positively selected for CCR7 made up the naive population, which excluded terminally differentiated effector memory CD45RA+ cells. This clone was seen only once. The V end lost 2 bases, the J end lost 5 bases, and 10 bases lay between the germline ends. Germline V gene lookup returns CDR1 MNHEY and CDR2 SMNVEV (reference sequence). The CDR3 consists of 15 residues. Measured with immunoSEQ multiplex PCR; TCRdb has only the in-frame clones, and not every one. This sample has more than 2 million clones, with approximately 95% found just once.

The chain employs TRBV27 and TRBJ2-6; the D is unclear. The clonotype comes from a young man in good health. The sequenced sample consisted of naive CD8+ T cells sorted from blood. The CDR3 nucleotides are TGTGCCAGCAGTTTAAGGACGGCTCGGGCCAACGTCCTGACTTTC. Protein: CASSLRTARANVLTF. Drawing the rest from reference TRBV27 and TRBJ2-6, the complete variable domain is EAQVTQNPRYLITVTGKKLTVTCSQNMNHEYMSWYRQDPGLGLRQIYYSMNVEVTDKGDVPEGYKVSRKEKRNFPLILESPSPNQTSLYFCASSLRTARANVLTFGAGSRLTVL.